Below are 24 T cell receptor beta chains sequenced from a single sample in a study of T-cell memory formation after mild COVID-19. Each CDR3 protein is one row after TCRdb ran MiXCR on the 5' RACE reads. The sample lists some 450,000 distinct CDR3 sequences, roughly 20% seen once, with 7.5% to 9.5% in the top ten. The specimen was PBMCs or a T cell subset sorted from them (not recorded which). The receptors shown here come from an adult woman who had mild COVID-19 (a few samples of this study predate the infection). Cell type and time point are not known.

This clonotype was counted a few times. V gene TRBV5-6 combines with J gene TRBJ1-3; D uncertain. The CDR3 covers 18 residues. Deletions cut 2 bases from V and 0 bases from J, with 18 bases between. Germline V gives CDR1 SGHDT, CDR2 YYEEEE. In DNA, the CDR3 is TGTGCCAGCAGCTTCTTCTCTACGGCTCCAGGCTCTGGAAACACCATATATTTT. Its translation: CASSFFSTAPGSGNTIYF. Drawing the rest from reference TRBV5-6 and TRBJ1-3, the complete variable domain is DAGVTQSPTHLIKTRGQQVTLRCSPKSGHDTVSWYQQALGQGPQFIFQYYEEEERQRGNFPDRFSGHQFPNYSSELNVNALLLGDSALYLCASSFFSTAPGSGNTIYFGEGSWLTVV.

This clonotype showed up just a few times. The gene calls are TRBV3-1 and TRBJ2-1; 7 bases map to TRBD2. V lost 3 bases and J lost 3; bases outside the gene matches: 11. The length of the CDR3 is 17 residues. Germline V gene lookup returns CDR1 LGHDT and CDR2 YNNKEL (reference sequence). CDR3 protein: CASSHSPSSGIYNEQFF. As DNA, the CDR3 is TGTGCCAGCAGCCATTCCCCCTCTAGCGGCATCTACAATGAGCAGTTCTTC.

This clonotype was picked up a small number of times. The gene calls are TRBV21-1 and TRBJ2-7; the table's D call TRBD1 went unverified against the DNA. TRBV21-1 is termed a pseudogene. CDR3 size: 15 residues. The CDR3 is CASTISGPPMGEQYF. The DNA for the CDR3 is TGTGCCAGCACAATTTCGGGACCCCCGATGGGCGAGCAGTACTTC.

This rearrangement joins TRBV4-1 to TRBJ2-7; D unclear. The CDR3 has 14 amino acids. V was shortened by 4 bases and J by 2 bases, with 12 bases between the two germline ends. CDR1 and CDR2 (germline): MGHRA, YSYEKL. CDR3 DNA: TGCGCCAGCAGCCTTCCGGACCTAACCTACGAGCAGTACTTC. Its translation is CASSLPDLTYEQYF.

The gene calls are TRBV5-1 and TRBJ2-6, with no clear D. Germline V CDR1 and CDR2: SGHRS, YFSETQ. V gave up 1 base and J gave up 7 bases, with 3 bases separating them. The CDR3 runs to 12 residues. For the CDR3, the DNA is TGCGCCAGCAGCTTGATTGCCAACGTCCTGACTTTC. Protein product: CASSLIANVLTF.

This clonotype was seen at least ten times. The chain couples TRBV20-1 to TRBJ1-5; D gene unclear. The ends were cut back, 1 base at V and 7 bases at J, with 14 bases in the middle. The CDR3 is made up of 14 amino acids. Germline lookup yields CDR1 DFQATT and CDR2 SNEGSKA (reference sequence). The CDR3: CSARGPDLGQPQHF. In nucleotides, the CDR3 is TGCAGTGCTAGAGGCCCTGACCTGGGACAGCCCCAGCATTTT.

The chain uses TRBV4-1 and TRBJ2-7; TRBD2 aligns across 8 bases. The CDR3 length is 15 residues. Germline assignment: CDR1 MGHRA and CDR2 YSYEKL. J gave up 4 bases and V 0 bases, and 5 bases lay outside the gene matches. The CDR3 loop reads CASSQDAGGFYEQYF. The CDR3 DNA reads TGCGCCAGCAGCCAAGATGCGGGGGGCTTTTACGAGCAGTACTTC.

The chain couples TRBV29-1 to TRBJ1-1, with D possibly being TRBD1 (6 bases). Germline loops: CDR1 SQVTM, CDR2 ANQGSEA. This CDR3 has 14 residues. Trimming removed 5 bases from V and 2 bases from J, with 15 bases in between. In DNA, the CDR3 is TGCAGCGTTAGCAGGGGTGCCTTTAACACTGAAGCTTTCTTT. It yields the protein CSVSRGAFNTEAFF.

This clonotype showed up just a few times. This chain connects TRBV7-2 to TRBJ2-3; D gene uncertain. Germline loops: CDR1 SGHTA, CDR2 FQGNSA. Trimming took 5 bases from V and 8 from J, leaving 11 bases between them. The CDR3 has 12 residues. Written as DNA, the CDR3 is TGTGCCAGCAGCCTCGAGGTTGGTACGCAGTATTTT. It translates to CASSLEVGTQYF.

The chain carries TRBV7-9 and TRBJ1-2, with D hard to call. This CDR3 region has 13 residues. Deletions cut 1 base from V and 3 bases from J, with 6 bases between. Germline V gene sequence: CDR1 SEHNR, CDR2 FQNEAQ (reference sequence). The CDR3 bases are TGTGCCAGCAGCTTAGAGCCTGACTATGGCTACACCTTC. It specifies CASSLEPDYGYTF.

The chain employs TRBV24-1 and TRBJ1-3; unclear D gene. Trimming pared 8 bases from V and 2 bases from J, leaving 6 bases between. The CDR3 is 12 residues long. Germline V gene lookup returns CDR1 KGHDR and CDR2 SFDVKD. CDR3 protein: CATKSPGNTIYF. In DNA, the CDR3 is TGTGCCACCAAAAGTCCTGGAAACACCATATATTTT.

This clonotype was seen a handful of times. V and J are TRBV20-1 and TRBJ1-5, with 8 bases identical to TRBD1. This CDR3 contains 14 residues. CDR1 is DFQATT, CDR2 SNEGSKA, per germline (reference sequence). V shed 5 bases and J 0 bases; nucleotides not matched to a gene: 3. CDR3 amino acids: CSAGDRHSNQPQHF. DNA for the CDR3: TGCAGTGCTGGGGACAGGCATAGCAATCAGCCCCAGCATTTT.

This clonotype was detected a few times. The chain uses TRBV12-3 or TRBV12-4 and TRBJ2-7, with 11 bases matching TRBD2. CDR3 length: 13 amino acids. Trimming took 9 bases from V and 6 from J; bases not matched to a gene: 7. The CDR3 region is CASLLGTSGEQYF. The CDR3 region has the DNA TGTGCCAGTCTCTTAGGGACTAGCGGCGAGCAGTACTTC.

Only a few counts were recorded for this clonotype. This chain uses TRBV6-4 with TRBJ2-1; D is possibly TRBD1 (6 bases). The germline V and J ends were trimmed by 7 bases and 3 bases, with 13 bases remaining between them. The CDR3 length is 14 residues. Germline V gene lookup returns CDR1 MRHNA and CDR2 SNTAGT. CDR3 loop: CASKTRTDYNEQFF. DNA of the CDR3: TGTGCCAGCAAGACGAGGACAGACTACAATGAGCAGTTCTTC.

This clonotype was seen a few times. The chain has TRBV27 and TRBJ2-2, with D unresolved. This CDR3 spans 15 amino acids. V lost 3 bases, J lost 0 bases, and 8 bases lay in between. CDR1 and CDR2 (germline): MNHEY, SMNVEV (reference sequence). The CDR3 nucleotides are TGTGCCAGCAGTTTTGCTCGCGCGAACACCGGGGAGCTGTTTTTT. This encodes CASSFARANTGELFF.

This chain uses TRBV6-5 with TRBJ2-7, with no clear D. V gave up 7 bases and J gave up 6 bases, with 10 bases separating them. Per the germline V gene, CDR1 is MNHEY and CDR2 is SVGAGI. This CDR3 is built from 11 residues. CDR3 in amino acids: CASTQGLEQYF. The CDR3 DNA reads as TGTGCCAGCACCCAAGGCCTCGAGCAGTACTTC.

The sample holds a few counts of this clonotype. The chain uses TRBV7-9 and TRBJ1-1, with a tentative D call TRBD1 (5 bases). Germline loops: CDR1 SEHNR, CDR2 FQNEAQ (reference sequence). The CDR3 has 17 amino acids. V lost 1 base to trimming and J lost 0 bases, with 15 bases between them. The CDR3 here is CASSLERWGQMNTEAFF. The CDR3 nucleotides read TGTGCCAGCAGCTTAGAAAGGTGGGGCCAGATGAACACTGAAGCTTTCTTT.

This chain links TRBV12-3 or TRBV12-4 with TRBJ2-3; 7 nucleotides agree with TRBD1. CDR3 length: 15 amino acids. V lost 3 bases and J lost 1; bases outside the gene matches: 4. CDR3 in DNA: TGTGCCAGCAGTTTGGGGGACAGCGGCACAGATACGCAGTATTTT. Its translation is CASSLGDSGTDTQYF.

The V call is TRBV12-3 or TRBV12-4, the J call TRBJ1-1, with 11 bases fitting TRBD1. This CDR3 is built from 16 residues. Trimming took 4 bases from V and 5 from J; bases not matched to a gene: 9. The chain's CDR3 is CASSSRTGGAGTEAFF. Written as DNA, the CDR3 is TGTGCCAGCAGTTCACGGACAGGGGGCGCGGGGACTGAAGCTTTCTTT.

This clonotype was seen more than once but under ten times. The CDR3 DNA reads TGTGCCAGCAGTCTTCAACTAGCGGGAGGTTACTTC. This gives the protein CASSLQLAGGYF. This chain connects TRBV2 to TRBJ2-7; 12 nucleotides align to TRBD2. From germline, CDR1 is SNHLY and CDR2 FYNNEI. The CDR3 spans 12 residues. Germline trimming cut 5 bases from V and 13 bases from J; bases unmatched to any gene: 6.

The rearrangement joins TRBV30 to TRBJ1-5; D uncertain. This CDR3 comprises 12 residues. Trimming removed 0 bases from V and 5 bases from J, with 5 bases in between. The germline gives CDR1 GTSNPN, CDR2 SVGIG (reference sequence). The CDR3 loop reads CAWSVSYQPQHF. CDR3 DNA sequence: TGTGCCTGGAGTGTCAGTTATCAGCCCCAGCATTTT.

There are a few counts of this clonotype. The CDR3 DNA reads TGCAGTGCTAGGGGGACTAGCGGAAAAGATACGCAGTATTTT. Translated, it gives CSARGTSGKDTQYF. The chain has TRBV20-1 and TRBJ2-3; 11 nucleotides match TRBD2. The CDR3 totals 14 residues. The germline CDR1 and CDR2 sequences are DFQATT and SNEGSKA (reference sequence). V gave up 3 bases and J gave up 5 bases; unmatched junction bases: 4.

This chain connects TRBV29-1 to TRBJ1-2; 7 positions agree with TRBD1. Unmatched junction bases numbered 12, after V lost 0 bases and J lost 8 bases. Germline V CDR1 and CDR2: SQVTM, ANQGSEA. CDR3 length: 15 residues. The CDR3 DNA follows: TGCAGCGTTGAAGATGACCGGACAGGCCGATTGGGCTACACCTTC. Protein: CSVEDDRTGRLGYTF.

Only one count was recorded for this clonotype. This rearrangement joins TRBV5-1 to TRBJ2-5; 7 bases are shared with TRBD2. The CDR3 covers 14 residues. Germline CDR1 is SGHRS and CDR2 is YFSETQ. V dropped 5 bases and J dropped 0; count of bases not matched to a gene: 4. The CDR3 loop reads CASRPAGNQETQYF. The CDR3 DNA sequence: TGCGCCAGCAGGCCAGCGGGGAACCAAGAGACCCAGTACTTC. Based on the CDR3 plus reference TRBV5-1 and TRBJ2-5, the full variable domain is KAGVTQTPRYLIKTRGQQVTLSCSPISGHRSVSWYQQTPGQGLQFLFEYFSETQRNKGNFPGRFSGRQFSNSRSEMNVSTLELGDSALYLCASRPAGNQETQYFGPGTRLLVL.